Below are 3 T cell receptor beta chains sequenced from a single sample in a study of T cell responses to AZD1222 COVID-19 vaccine. Data came from immunoSEQ multiplex PCR; TCRdb stores just in-frame clones and leaves some out. The table records about 150,000 clones, around 92% of them present only once. This material consisted of peripheral blood, taken 28 days after the second AZD1222 dose. All receptors come from an adult who received the AZD1222 COVID-19 vaccine.

The CDR3: CASSPGQGALGNQPQHF. The CDR3 DNA is TGTGCCAGCAGCCCGGGACAGGGGGCTTTGGGCAATCAGCCCCAGCATTTT. The gene calls are TRBV7-2 and TRBJ1-5; TRBD1 agrees at 12 bases. V was clipped by 5 bases and J by 2 bases; unmatched bases: 7. The V gene's germline CDR1 is SGHTA and CDR2 FQGNSA. The CDR3 has 17 residues.

V gene TRBV19 combines with J gene TRBJ2-7; 8 bases are a match to TRBD2. The junction had 9 bases not matched to a gene; V was cut back by 5 bases and J by 3 bases. The length of the CDR3 is 15 residues. The germline CDR1 and CDR2 sequences are LNHDA and SQIVND (reference sequence). CDR3 in amino acids: CASSGGGAGDYEQYF. The CDR3 DNA sequence: TGTGCCAGTAGTGGGGGGGGAGCGGGAGACTACGAGCAGTACTTC.

The rearrangement joins TRBV7-2 to TRBJ2-7, with D uncertain. Looked up from germline, CDR1 is SGHTA and CDR2 is FQGNSA. Trimming stripped 4 bases from V and 0 bases from J, with 4 bases between. The CDR3 is 12 residues long. The CDR3 coding sequence is TGTGCCAGCAGCTCCTACTCCTACGAGCAGTACTTC. Its protein is CASSSYSYEQYF.